These 10 T cell receptor beta chains were all obtained from the same sample, sequenced in a study of blood T cells in healthy people across ages. A second PCR, run for about 6 to 12 cycles, used a sample-barcoded 5' primer plus a J-beta primer mix. TCRdb redid the calling of the 5' RACE reads with MiXCR, one entry per CDR3 protein. This sample has about 720,000 distinct CDR3 sequences, with approximately 25% found just once. The sample was also reused in another study, on T cells of mothers and their children.

Sequencing was done on a sample of blood. The receptors were sampled from a boy under 18 in good health.

The rearrangement joins TRBV28 to TRBJ2-7; TRBD2 agrees at 8 bases. V was pared by 10 bases and J by 4 bases, with 9 bases of the junction left unmatched. The CDR3 has 13 amino acids. CDR1 and CDR2 from the germline V gene are MDHEN and SYDVKM. DNA of the CDR3: TGTGCCACCAAGTTGGGCGGGGGGTACGAGCAGTACTTC. It encodes CATKLGGGYEQYF. The whole variable domain, filled in from reference TRBV28 and TRBJ2-7, reads DVKVTQSSRYLVKRTGEKVFLECVQDMDHENMFWYRQDPGLGLRLIYFSYDVKMKEKGDIPEGYSVSREKKERFSLILESASTNQTSMYLCATKLGGGYEQYFGPGTRLTVT.

The chain uses TRBV19 and TRBJ2-5; D not certain. The J call may be in error: the DNA end matches TRBJ2-1 better. Per germline, CDR1 LNHDA and CDR2 SQIVND (reference sequence). The CDR3 has 14 residues. CDR3 sequence (DNA): TGTGCCAGTAGTATAGAGGGGAAGTACGATGAGCAGTTCTTC. The encoded protein is CASSIEGKYDEQFF.

This rearrangement joins TRBV5-1 to TRBJ2-1; 14 bases agree with TRBD2. V lost 6 bases, J lost 7 bases, and 3 bases stayed unmatched. The germline V gene encodes CDR1 SGHRS and CDR2 YFSETQ. The CDR3 runs 14 residues. The CDR3 nucleotides are TGCGCCAGCAAAGGACTAGCGGGAGGTAATGAGCAGTTCTTC. Residues: CASKGLAGGNEQFF.

The chain couples TRBV14 to TRBJ2-5, with D perhaps TRBD2 (5 bases). The CDR3 runs to 18 residues. In germline, CDR1 is SGHDN, CDR2 FVKESK. With 0 bases removed from V and 6 bases from J, the gap between germline ends came to 23 bases. The CDR3 bases are TGTGCCAGCAGCCAAGATCCTATCGCGGCGGGCTCGGTTCAGACCCAGTACTTC. It specifies CASSQDPIAAGSVQTQYF.

The rearrangement links TRBV6-2 or TRBV6-3 to TRBJ2-1; weak D call: TRBD1 (6 bases). Germline assignment: CDR1 MNHEY and CDR2 SVGEGT. The CDR3 spans 15 residues. V was trimmed by 5 bases and J by 4 bases, leaving 15 bases between them. The CDR3 reads CASSRGQSMYNEQFF. CDR3 DNA sequence: TGTGCCAGCAGTCGAGGACAGTCGATGTACAATGAGCAGTTCTTC.

The V gene is TRBV6-1, the J gene TRBJ2-5, with 8 bases matching TRBD1. Germline V lookup: CDR1 MNHNS, CDR2 SASEGT. The CDR3 covers 16 residues. V shed 2 bases, J shed 5 bases, and the junction held 10 bases outside the gene matches. Here the CDR3 DNA reads TGTGCCAGCAGTGAATCGACAGGGGTTGGTAGGGAGACCCAGTACTTC. Its protein is CASSESTGVGRETQYF.

The rearrangement uses TRBV6-6 and TRBJ2-7; TRBD1 agrees at 7 bases. CDR3 length: 15 amino acids. Germline assignment: CDR1 MNHNY and CDR2 SVGAGI (reference sequence). V lost 0 bases and J lost 2; bases outside the gene matches: 4. The DNA of the CDR3 is TGTGCCAGCAGTTACTCCGTACAGGGGACCTACGAGCAGTACTTC. Amino acid sequence: CASSYSVQGTYEQYF.

The table lists this clonotype with a few counts. This CDR3 is CASSFGLETNEKLFF. CDR3 coding DNA: TGTGCCAGCAGTTTTGGGCTGGAAACTAATGAAAAACTGTTTTTT. The chain uses TRBV27 and TRBJ1-4; D ambiguous. V was shortened by 3 bases and J by 1 base, with 9 bases between the two germline ends. The CDR3 runs 15 residues. Germline V gene lookup returns CDR1 MNHEY and CDR2 SMNVEV (reference sequence).

The CDR3: CASSLRPGELFF. CDR3 bases: TGTGCCAGCAGTTTACGGCCCGGGGAGCTGTTTTTT. The chain has TRBV28 and TRBJ2-2; D remains unclear. Trimming removed 2 bases from V and 6 bases from J, with 4 bases in between. CDR1 and CDR2 (germline): MDHEN, SYDVKM. The CDR3 is made up of 12 amino acids. The variable domain in full, with the rest retrieved from reference TRBV28 and TRBJ2-2, is DVKVTQSSRYLVKRTGEKVFLECVQDMDHENMFWYRQDPGLGLRLIYFSYDVKMKEKGDIPEGYSVSREKKERFSLILESASTNQTSMYLCASSLRPGELFFGEGSRLTVL.

In its sample, this clonotype was seen a few times. The chain links TRBV7-2 to TRBJ2-6; TRBD1 matches at 7 bases. Trimming cost V 6 bases and J 1 base; bases outside gene matches: 12. CDR1 and CDR2 (germline): SGHTA, FQGNSA. CDR3 length: 18 residues. As DNA, the CDR3 is TGTGCCAGCAGTTGGCTGGGACAGACCGTATCTGGGGCCAACGTCCTGACTTTC. Protein sequence: CASSWLGQTVSGANVLTF.